This TCR beta chain was recovered during a study of blood T cell repertoires in COVID-19. The wider study: Donors in the United States, Italy and Spain gave samples during acute or convalescent COVID-19.

Seattle patient enrollment occurred during active infection, with longitudinal follow-up thereafter. V was clipped by 0 bases and J by 8 bases, with 19 bases between them. CDR3 length: 16 amino acids. Germline V lookup: CDR1 LGHNA, CDR2 YSLEER. The data were produced by immunoSEQ multiplex PCR, yet TCRdb's version contains in-frame clones alone and is incomplete. Of about 340,000 clones in the sample, 65% to 90% were seen once. V is TRBV4-3 and J is TRBJ1-2; the D gene is possibly TRBD1 (5 bases). This sequence originates from a woman in her sixties with COVID-19, enrolled during active disease. Input material: peripheral blood. CDR3 protein: CASSQDPGGIGRGYTF. CDR3 sequence (DNA): TGCGCCAGCAGCCAAGATCCCGGGGGGATCGGACGGGGCTACACCTTC.